Listed below are T cell receptor beta chains from one sample, sequenced in a study of regulatory T cells in long-lasting Graves disease. TCRdb fed the multiplex PCR reads into MiXCR, producing one record per CDR3 protein. The sample includes approximately 310,000 distinct CDR3 sequences, over 15% of them seen just once. The specimen comprised peripheral blood mononuclear cells (PBMCs), sampled at new diagnosis, from a patient treated with antithyroid drugs. Source of these receptors: a female donor with Graves disease. The CDR3 runs from the conserved cysteine through the conserved F or W. The D gene is left open where the match is weak. Some rows mark clone size as missing; the rest say once, few, many or name a class of expanded clone.

>many|.|TRBJ2-1|TRBV29-1
TGCAGCGTCCCCACCCATGATCGGGAATACAATGAGCAGTTCTTC
CSVPTHDREYNEQFF
>.|.|TRBJ1-2|TRBV28
TGTGCCAGCGGTTTACGGTCCTTGACCCTCTATGGCTACACCTTC
CASGLRSLTLYGYTF
>few|.|TRBJ2-7|TRBV19
TGTGCCAGTAGTAATAAGTACGAGCAGTACTTC
CASSNKYEQYF
>.|.|TRBJ2-5|TRBV5-6
TGTGCCAGCAGCTTGAAATTCGGGCCCCAAGAGACCCAGTACTTC
CASSLKFGPQETQYF
>many|.|TRBJ2-2|TRBV7-9
TGTGCCAGCAGCTCCCCGAGAGAGTACGAGGGGGAGCTGTTTTTT
CASSSPREYEGELFF
>.|.|TRBJ2-1|TRBV5-1
TGCGCCAGCAGCTTGAGCGGAGGGGCCCTCTTTGGCAATGAGCAGTTCTTC
CASSLSGGALFGNEQFF
>many|.|TRBJ2-5|TRBV12-3/TRBV12-4
TGTGCCAGCACCGCTGGAGCCCAAGAGACCCAGTACTTC
CASTAGAQETQYF
>few|.|TRBJ2-3|TRBV3-1
TGTGCCAGCAGCCAAGGGAGACCCGGGGATACGCAGTATTTT
CASSQGRPGDTQYF
>.|TRBD2|TRBJ2-5|TRBV28
TGTGCCAGCAGTACGCTCGGGGGGACGGGAGAGACCCAGTACTTC
CASSTLGGTGETQYF
>few|.|TRBJ2-4|TRBV5-1
TGCGCCAGCAGCCCGCCTGGAGGTCTTAGTGACATTCAGTACTTC
CASSPPGGLSDIQYF
>many|TRBD2|TRBJ2-5|TRBV3-1
TGTGCCAGCAGCGTAGAGGGAACTAGCGTCGGGACCCAGTACTTC
CASSVEGTSVGTQYF
>few|TRBD1|TRBJ1-2|TRBV9
TGTGCCAGCAGCGTAGCTGCAGGGGGCGGAGTAGGGGGCTACACCTTC
CASSVAAGGGVGGYTF
>many|.|TRBJ2-3|TRBV28
TGTGCCAGCAGCTTGAGTGCCATCCCACTTGCAGATACGCAGTATTTT
CASSLSAIPLADTQYF
>many|TRBD2|TRBJ2-7|TRBV12-3/TRBV12-4
TGTGCCAGCAGTTCACTAGCGGGAACGGGGGAGCAGTACTTC
CASSSLAGTGEQYF
>few|.|TRBJ1-1|TRBV7-3
TGTGCCAGCAGTACCCGGGTGAACACTGAAGCTTTCTTT
CASSTRVNTEAFF
>many|.|TRBJ1-1|TRBV19
TGTGCCAGTAGTATGAATTTGAGGACTGAAGCTTTCTTT
CASSMNLRTEAFF
>.|TRBD2|TRBJ2-1|TRBV9
TGTGCCAGCAGTGTGACTAGCGGGGGTTACAATGAGCAGTTCTTC
CASSVTSGGYNEQFF
>many|TRBD2|TRBJ2-3|TRBV29-1
TGCAGCGTTGGGGTGGGAGGGGACACAGATACGCAGTATTTT
CSVGVGGDTDTQYF
>.|TRBD1|TRBJ2-3|TRBV5-1
TGCGCCAGCAGCTTCACTGGACAGGGGTCGACAGATACGCAGTATTTT
CASSFTGQGSTDTQYF
>few|TRBD2|TRBJ2-1|TRBV2
TGTGCCAGCACCCTAGCGGGAGAGCTATACAATGAGCAGTTCTTC
CASTLAGELYNEQFF
>many|TRBD1|TRBJ2-5|TRBV24-1
TGTGCCACCAGTGATCGAGTTCCGACAGGGGGCCAAGAGACCCAGTACTTC
CATSDRVPTGGQETQYF
>.|TRBD1|TRBJ1-4|TRBV20-1
TGCAGTGCTAGAGATCCGGCAGGGGGAGAAAAACTGTTTTTT
CSARDPAGGEKLFF
>many|TRBD2|TRBJ2-4|TRBV27
TGTGCCAGCAGTCTACTAGCGGGAGAGGCCAAAAACATTCAGTACTTC
CASSLLAGEAKNIQYF
>.|TRBD2|TRBJ2-1|TRBV7-3
TGTGCCAGCAGCCCTTCTAGCGGGCCATACAATGAGCAGTTCTTC
CASSPSSGPYNEQFF
>many|.|TRBJ2-3|TRBV10-3
TGTGCCATCAGTGGCGGGTGGGGCACAGATACGCAGTATTTT
CAISGGWGTDTQYF
>few|.|TRBJ1-4|TRBV19
TGTGCCAGTAGTATAGATCTCATTGCAACTAATGAAAAACTGTTTTTT
CASSIDLIATNEKLFF
>.|TRBD1|TRBJ1-1|TRBV6-1
TGTGCCAGCATCCCAGTACAGGGGATCGCTGAAGCTTTCTTT
CASIPVQGIAEAFF
>.|.|TRBJ2-2|TRBV7-9
TGTGCCAGCAGCTTCGGACATCTTTCCGGGGAGCTGTTTTTT
CASSFGHLSGELFF
>few|TRBD1|TRBJ2-7|TRBV3-1
TGTGCCAGCAGCTGGGGGCGGACAGGGTTATACGAGCAGTACTTC
CASSWGRTGLYEQYF
>many|.|TRBJ2-3|TRBV7-9
TGTGCCAGCAGCTCCCACCTCTTGTCCAGCGGGTATCCCCTTAGCACAGATACGCAGTATTTT
CASSSHLLSSGYPLSTDTQYF